Listed below are T cell receptor beta chains from one sample, sequenced in a study of T cells in Graves' hyperthyroidism and ophthalmopathy. TCRdb re-derived calls from the multiplex PCR reads in MiXCR, one entry per CDR3 protein. The data contain around 300,000 distinct CDR3 sequences, roughly 13% of them singletons. The sequencing input was blood. The receptor set was obtained from a woman aged 40 to 55 with Graves' hyperthyroidism. CDR3s include the opening cysteine and the closing phenylalanine or tryptophan. Fields, in order: D gene, V gene, J gene, clone size, CDR3 protein, CDR3 DNA. D genes are given only for firm matches. Clone size appears in some rows only: once, few, many, or a class for an expanded clone.

>TRBD2|TRBV6-1|TRBJ2-5|few
CASSPTGGGSETQYF
TGTGCCAGCAGCCCAACTGGGGGGGGTAGCGAGACCCAGTACTTC
>-|TRBV5-1|TRBJ2-2|many
CASSLGLNTGELFF
TGCGCCAGCAGCTTGGGACTCAACACCGGGGAGCTGTTTTTT
>-|TRBV19|TRBJ1-2|-
CASSILGLDGYTF
TGTGCCAGTAGTATACTGGGGTTGGACGGCTACACCTTC
>TRBD2|TRBV6-1|TRBJ2-7|many
CASNFGTTPSYEQYF
TGTGCCAGCAACTTTGGGACTACTCCTTCCTACGAGCAGTACTTC
>-|TRBV7-3|TRBJ2-7|many
CASSLNGGGEQYF
TGTGCCAGCAGCTTGAACGGGGGTGGCGAGCAGTACTTC
>TRBD1|TRBV3-1|TRBJ1-3|few
CASSHTDRGPGNTIYF
TGTGCCAGCAGCCATACTGACAGGGGGCCTGGAAACACCATATATTTT
>-|TRBV20-1|TRBJ1-6|-
CSARVGALNSPLHF
TGCAGTGCTAGAGTGGGGGCCCTCAATTCACCCCTCCACTTT
>-|TRBV3-1|TRBJ1-1|many
CASSPFTRVMNTEAFF
TGTGCCAGCAGCCCCTTTACCCGGGTCATGAACACTGAAGCTTTCTTT
>-|TRBV7-9|TRBJ2-7|many
CASSLGDFASEQYF
TGTGCCAGCAGCTTAGGGGACTTTGCCTCCGAGCAGTACTTC
>-|TRBV6-1|TRBJ1-1|many
CASSEAFF
TGTGCCAGCAGTGAAGCTTTCTTT
>-|TRBV2|TRBJ2-3|many
CASIGTDTQYF
TGTGCCAGCATAGGCACAGATACGCAGTATTTT
>-|TRBV2|TRBJ2-3|many
CASREIVGGDTQYF
TGTGCCAGCAGGGAGATAGTAGGCGGAGATACGCAGTATTTT
>-|TRBV20-1|TRBJ1-1|-
CSARGEGGSAEAFF
TGCAGTGCTAGAGGGGAGGGGGGCAGCGCTGAAGCTTTCTTT
>TRBD1|TRBV3-1|TRBJ2-7|many
CASSHIGQGKDEQYF
TGTGCCAGCAGCCATATAGGACAGGGGAAGGACGAGCAGTACTTC
>TRBD1|TRBV6-1|TRBJ2-4|many
CASSLPGQGANIQYF
TGTGCCAGCAGCCTACCTGGACAGGGGGCAAACATTCAGTACTTC
>-|TRBV12-3/TRBV12-4|TRBJ2-3|-
CASSLGRGLTDTQYF
TGTGCCAGCAGTTTGGGCAGGGGTTTGACAGATACGCAGTATTTT
>-|TRBV12-3/TRBV12-4|TRBJ2-6|many
CASRPLSGANVLTF
TGTGCCAGCAGGCCCCTCTCTGGGGCCAACGTCCTGACTTTC